A single sample gave rise to the 24 T cell receptor beta chains below, sequenced in a study of T cells in Graves' hyperthyroidism and ophthalmopathy. TCR beta CDR3 region amplification was performed from RNA transcripts. During a first-round RT-PCR of the TCR CDR3, the HTBI primer set was used. MiXCR, run by TCRdb on the multiplex PCR reads, gives a single entry per CDR3 protein. Here the sample spans 450,000 to 700,000 distinct CDR3 sequences, about half being singletons. The specimen was peripheral blood or thyroid tissue (not recorded which). These receptors originate from an adult woman with Graves' disease, either hyperthyroidism or ophthalmopathy (not recorded which).

J is TRBJ1-5 and V is TRBV20-1; maybe TRBD1 (5 bases). Trimming cost V 3 bases and J 0 bases, with 9 bases left between them. Germline V CDR1 and CDR2: DFQATT, SNEGSKA (reference sequence). This CDR3 contains 14 residues. The CDR3 DNA reads as TGCAGTGCTAGCCCGACAGATAGCAATCAGCCCCAGCATTTT. Its protein is CSASPTDSNQPQHF.

This rearrangement joins TRBV10-3 to TRBJ1-3; D uncertain. Trimming took off 2 bases at V and 0 bases at J, with 14 bases between the two ends. The germline V gene has CDR1 ENHRY and CDR2 SYGVKD. This CDR3 has 17 amino acids. CDR3 sequence: CAISEQRGSSSGNTIYF. For the CDR3, the DNA is TGTGCCATCAGTGAGCAGAGAGGGTCGAGCTCTGGAAACACCATATATTTT.

This clonotype has ten or more counts. The chain combines TRBV11-2 with TRBJ2-5; D is perhaps TRBD1 or TRBD2 (5 bases each). The CDR3 length is 14 residues. Looked up from germline, CDR1 is SGHAT and CDR2 is FQNNGV. The V end was cut by 6 bases, the J end by 5 bases, with 16 bases between. CDR3 nucleotide sequence: TGTGCCAGCAGTCCGGGGCAGATAAGGGAGACCCAGTACTTC. This encodes CASSPGQIRETQYF.

This clonotype has at least ten counts. This rearrangement joins TRBV5-1 to TRBJ1-6; a possible D gene is TRBD1 (6 bases). V gave up 1 base and J gave up 8 bases, with 13 bases separating them. The CDR3 length is 15 residues. Germline lookup yields CDR1 SGHRS and CDR2 YFSETQ. The CDR3 is CASSLRQGRDSPLHF. The CDR3 DNA sequence: TGCGCCAGCAGCTTGAGGCAGGGGCGCGATTCACCCCTCCACTTT.

The genes are TRBV15 and TRBJ2-5; TRBD2 matches at 7 bases. CDR3 size: 14 residues. The ends lost 1 base at V and 7 bases at J; junction bases unmatched: 6. Germline CDR1 is LNHNV and CDR2 is YYDKDF (reference sequence). For the CDR3, the DNA is TGTGCCACCAGCAGAGTTGATGCTAGCGGGACCCAGTACTTC. It yields the protein CATSRVDASGTQYF. The full variable domain, rest sourced from reference TRBV15 and TRBJ2-5, is DAMVIQNPRYQVTQFGKPVTLSCSQTLNHNVMYWYQQKSSQAPKLLFHYYDKDFNNEADTPDNFQSRRPNTSFCFLDIRSPGLGDTAMYLCATSRVDASGTQYFGPGTRLLVL.

The chain couples TRBV2 to TRBJ1-2; perhaps TRBD1 as D (6 bases). Germline V gives CDR1 SNHLY, CDR2 FYNNEI. CDR3 length: 14 amino acids. With 6 bases removed from V and 4 bases from J, the gap between germline ends came to 15 bases. The CDR3 DNA reads as TGTGCCAGCAGAGAGTTAGGGGGAACCTATGGCTACACCTTC. Residues: CASRELGGTYGYTF.

This clonotype was observed a single time. V gene TRBV20-1 combines with J gene TRBJ1-5; D is ambiguous. V dropped 6 bases and J dropped 7 bases, with 13 bases sitting between them. Germline CDR1 and CDR2: DFQATT and SNEGSKA (reference sequence). This CDR3 spans 12 amino acids. The CDR3 sequence: CSARTPGQPQHF. The CDR3 DNA follows: TGCAGTGCGAGAACCCCCGGACAGCCCCAGCATTTT.

V gene TRBV7-9 combines with J gene TRBJ2-2; TRBD1 might be the D (5 bases). Germline CDR1 SEHNR, CDR2 FQNEAQ (reference sequence). V dropped 6 bases and J dropped 4 bases, with 21 bases sitting between them. The CDR3 loop spans 17 amino acids. CDR3 in amino acids: CASSPDSRSLLTGELFF. The CDR3 region has the DNA TGTGCCAGCAGTCCTGACAGTCGATCCTTACTCACCGGGGAGCTGTTTTTT.

In the case of this clonotype: This may stem from a read error, because a much larger clone lies one nucleotide away. The chain has TRBV2 and TRBJ2-7; D possibly corresponds to TRBD2 (6 bases). Per the germline V gene, CDR1 is SNHLY and CDR2 is FYNNEI. The CDR3 is made up of 14 amino acids. CDR3 nucleotides: TGTGCCGGCAGTGGGGACGGGGGAACCTACGAGCAGTACTTC. Its protein is CAGSGDGGTYEQYF.

This clonotype appeared a few times. A much larger clonotype is one base distant, so this may be a read error. The chain combines TRBV20-1 with TRBJ1-4, with D uncertain. This CDR3 has 14 amino acids. Germline V gene data show CDR1 as DFQATT and CDR2 as SNEGSKA (reference sequence). Trimming cost V 5 bases and J 0 bases, with 10 bases left between them. The CDR3 DNA reads as TGCAGTGCTGGTAAGGCGGCAACTAATGAAAAACTGTTTTTT. Amino acid sequence: CSAGKAATNEKLFF.

This clonotype was recorded at least ten times. A read error may produce the germline difference seen at one junction end. The chain uses TRBV7-7 and TRBJ2-5; 7 bases align to TRBD2. The germline V gene has CDR1 SSHAT and CDR2 FNYEAQ (reference sequence). The CDR3 contains 16 residues. CDR3 nucleotides: TGTGCTAGCAGCTTCGCTGGCGGGAGTGGGGTGGAGACCCAGTACTTC. It codes for CASSFAGGSGVETQYF.

In its sample, this clonotype was seen many times. The chain joins TRBV5-1 to TRBJ1-1; no definite D call. Germline CDR1 reads SGHRS; CDR2 reads YFSETQ. The CDR3 totals 15 residues. The germline V and J ends were trimmed by 2 bases and 0 bases, with 11 bases remaining between them. The chain's CDR3 is CASSFSPGMNTEAFF. DNA of the CDR3: TGCGCCAGCAGCTTTTCCCCAGGCATGAACACTGAAGCTTTCTTT. The variable domain in full, with the rest retrieved from reference TRBV5-1 and TRBJ1-1, is KAGVTQTPRYLIKTRGQQVTLSCSPISGHRSVSWYQQTPGQGLQFLFEYFSETQRNKGNFPGRFSGRQFSNSRSEMNVSTLELGDSALYLCASSFSPGMNTEAFFGQGTRLTVV.

The rearrangement uses TRBV7-2 and TRBJ2-5, with D maybe TRBD2 (6 bases). This CDR3 region has 16 residues. CDR1 is SGHTA, CDR2 FQGNSA, per germline. V shed 4 bases and J shed 0 bases, with 15 bases lying between them. The CDR3: CASSSPFSGYQETQYF. The DNA for the CDR3 is TGTGCCAGCAGCTCACCATTTAGCGGTTACCAAGAGACCCAGTACTTC.

In this sample, this clonotype turned up once. The chain recombines TRBV7-2 with TRBJ2-7; D unresolved. CDR1 and CDR2 (germline): SGHTA, FQGNSA. The CDR3 runs 14 residues. With 1 base removed from V and 3 bases from J, the gap between germline ends came to 10 bases. DNA for the CDR3: TGTGCCAGCAGCTTAGGCGGAGCCGGCTACGAGCAGTACTTC. Its translation is CASSLGGAGYEQYF.

This clonotype was counted many times. The V call is TRBV9, the J call TRBJ2-7; 9 bases align to TRBD2. The V segment lost 4 bases and the J segment 3 bases; nucleotides outside the gene matches: 8. The CDR3 totals 15 residues. CDR1 is SGDLS and CDR2 is YYNGEE in the germline V gene. The CDR3, as DNA: TGTGCCAGCAGCCCGACTAGCGGCTCCGTCTACGAGCAGTACTTC. Its protein is CASSPTSGSVYEQYF.

The V gene is TRBV7-2, the J gene TRBJ2-5, with 9 bases lining up with TRBD1. The end of the DNA fits TRBJ2-7 better, so the J call may be wrong. Germline values: CDR1 SGHTA, CDR2 FQGNSA. The CDR3 runs to 16 residues. CDR3 sequence reads: CASSRDTGGLSYEQYF. The CDR3 DNA is TGTGCCAGCAGTCGGGATACAGGGGGCCTATCCTACGAGCAGTACTTC.

V gene TRBV24-1 combines with J gene TRBJ2-1; 15 bases are a match to TRBD2. The germline CDR1 and CDR2 sequences are KGHDR and SFDVKD. The J segment lost 8 bases and the V segment lost 9 bases, leaving 16 bases of the junction unmatched. There are 18 residues in the CDR3. The CDR3 bases are TGTGCCACCGAGGGGGAATCAGGACTAGCGGGAGGGCGGGATGAGCAGTTCTTC. This encodes CATEGESGLAGGRDEQFF.

Regarding this clonotype: One base away lies a much larger clone, so this may be a sequencing read error. V and J are TRBV5-1 and TRBJ2-7; 8 bases map to TRBD1. Germline V gene sequence: CDR1 SGHRS, CDR2 YFSETQ. The CDR3 contains 14 residues. The junction had 5 bases not matched to a gene; V was cut back by 4 bases and J by 2 bases. This chain's CDR3 is CASSGQGITYEQYF. CDR3 bases: TGCGCCAGCAGCGGACAGGGAATTACCTACGAGCAGTACTTC.

This rearrangement joins TRBV15 to TRBJ1-2; D might be TRBD1 (5 bases). The germline V gene has CDR1 LNHNV and CDR2 YYDKDF (reference sequence). Trimming took 3 bases from V and 5 from J, leaving 22 bases between them. The CDR3 is made up of 17 amino acids. CDR3 protein: CATSSQGVEGLIYGYTF. The CDR3, as DNA: TGTGCCACCAGCAGCCAAGGGGTGGAGGGGCTCATTTATGGCTACACCTTC.

This chain connects TRBV20-1 to TRBJ2-2, with 9 bases fitting TRBD2. Unmatched junction bases numbered 11, after V lost 6 bases and J lost 3 bases. This CDR3 region has 16 residues. Germline V gene lookup returns CDR1 DFQATT and CDR2 SNEGSKA (reference sequence). The CDR3 reads CSASSFRLADTGELFF. The CDR3 region has the DNA TGCAGTGCCAGCTCATTCCGACTAGCGGACACCGGGGAGCTGTTTTTT.

Many counts were recorded for this clonotype. The rearrangement uses TRBV6-6 and TRBJ1-2; D is uncertain. V lost 6 bases and J lost 4, with 15 bases in between. Germline-derived CDR1 and CDR2 are MNHNY and SVGAGI (reference sequence). The CDR3 runs to 14 residues. The CDR3: CASSWTEGSYGYTF. CDR3 DNA sequence: TGTGCCAGCAGCTGGACCGAAGGGAGCTATGGCTACACCTTC.

This clonotype was recorded at least ten times. The V call is TRBV11-2, the J call TRBJ2-5; TRBD1 or TRBD2 may be the D gene (5 bases each). CDR3 size: 16 residues. Germline V gene lookup returns CDR1 SGHAT and CDR2 FQNNGV. V lost 4 bases, J lost 1 base, and 16 bases lay in between. The DNA of the CDR3 is TGTGCCAGCAGCTGGGCCCAGGGACGGACCCAAGAGACCCAGTACTTC. It encodes CASSWAQGRTQETQYF.

The chain joins TRBV7-3 to TRBJ2-7; 12 bases fit TRBD2. CDR1 is SGHTA and CDR2 is FQGTGA in the germline V gene. V gave up 5 bases and J gave up 2 bases; unmatched junction bases: 4. The CDR3 has 15 amino acids. The CDR3 DNA sequence: TGTGCCAGCAGCCGGACTAGCGGGGAAGCCTACGAGCAGTACTTC. It encodes CASSRTSGEAYEQYF.

The CDR3, as DNA: TGTGCCAGCAGCGCTCGCGTTGGGCAGGGCGAGCAGCCCCAGCATTTT. The encoded protein is CASSARVGQGEQPQHF. The rearrangement joins TRBV7-6 to TRBJ1-5, with D maybe TRBD1 (5 bases). The CDR3 consists of 16 residues. Germline lookup yields CDR1 SGHVS and CDR2 FNYEAQ. Trimming stripped 5 bases from V and 7 bases from J, with 21 bases between.